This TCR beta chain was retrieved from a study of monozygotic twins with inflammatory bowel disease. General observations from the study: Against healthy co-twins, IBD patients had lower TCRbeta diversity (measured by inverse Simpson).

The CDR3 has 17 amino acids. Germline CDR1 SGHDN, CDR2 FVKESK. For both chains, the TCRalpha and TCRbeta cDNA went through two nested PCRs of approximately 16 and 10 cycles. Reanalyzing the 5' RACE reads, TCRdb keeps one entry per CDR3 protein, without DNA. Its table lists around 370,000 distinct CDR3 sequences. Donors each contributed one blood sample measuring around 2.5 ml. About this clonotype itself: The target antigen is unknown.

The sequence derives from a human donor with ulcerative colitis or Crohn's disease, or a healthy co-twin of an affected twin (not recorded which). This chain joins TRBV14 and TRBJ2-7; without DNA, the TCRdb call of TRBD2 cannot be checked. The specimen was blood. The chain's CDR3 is CASQGGLAGGYSYEQYF. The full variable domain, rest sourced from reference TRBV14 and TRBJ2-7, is EAGVTQFPSHSVIEKGQTVTLRCDPISGHDNLYWYRRVMGKEIKFLLHFVKESKQDESGMPNNRFLAERTGGTYSTLKVQPAELEDSGVYFCASQGGLAGGYSYEQYFGPGTRLTVT.